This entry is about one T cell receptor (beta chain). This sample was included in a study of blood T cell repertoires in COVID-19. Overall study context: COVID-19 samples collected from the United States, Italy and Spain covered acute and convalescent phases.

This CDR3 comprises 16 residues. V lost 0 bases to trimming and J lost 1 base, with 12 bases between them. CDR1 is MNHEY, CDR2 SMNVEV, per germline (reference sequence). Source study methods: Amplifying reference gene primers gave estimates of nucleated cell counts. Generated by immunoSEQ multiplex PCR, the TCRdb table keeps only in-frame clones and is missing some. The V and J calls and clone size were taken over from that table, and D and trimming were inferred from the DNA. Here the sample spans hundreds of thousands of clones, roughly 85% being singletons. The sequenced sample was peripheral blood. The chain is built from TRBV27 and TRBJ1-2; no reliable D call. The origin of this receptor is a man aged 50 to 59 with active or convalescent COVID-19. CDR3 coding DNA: TGTGCCAGCAGTTTATCGTCGGCAGGATATAACTATGGCTACACCTTC. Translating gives CASSLSSAGYNYGYTF.